This T cell receptor (beta chain) originates from a study of cytomegalovirus exposure and HLA in healthy donors. Looking at the study overall: Later, an analysis reported that the roughly 120 validation repertoires had used the same platform as the roughly 650 first-cohort repertoires. Study observations and caveats: It was approximately 150 TCR beta chains that were listed as cytomegalovirus-associated.

On this clone: The antigen remains undetermined.

Measured with immunoSEQ multiplex PCR; TCRdb has only the in-frame clones, and not every one. The table includes roughly 180,000 clones, around 84% detected once. Sequences were obtained from PBMCs. The sequence came from a man aged 18-30 years in good health and CMV-seropositive.

The CDR3 region is CASSLNRGGVQYF. The CDR3 DNA reads as TGTGCCAGCAGCTTAAACAGGGGGGGAGTGCAGTACTTC. The chain is built from TRBV7-3 and TRBJ2-7, with a weak D call TRBD1 (8 bases). V dropped 1 base and J dropped 9 bases, with 13 bases sitting between them. CDR3 length: 13 residues. Germline loops: CDR1 SGHTA, CDR2 FQGTGA.